The 28 T cell receptor beta chains listed next were all sequenced from one sample in a study of control samples from healthy donors and cancer patients. TCRdb keeps only in-frame clones here, not all; method: immunoSEQ multiplex PCR. The sample records 98,000 or so clones, about four fifths being singletons. The specimen sequenced was blood. Receptors were obtained from a man between 60 and 75 years old in good health.

The chain is built from TRBV7-9 and TRBJ2-3; 7 bases align to TRBD1. The trim removed 1 base at V and 3 bases at J, leaving 4 bases unmatched. Per germline, CDR1 SEHNR and CDR2 FQNEAQ (reference sequence). The length of the CDR3 is 15 residues. CDR3 sequence (DNA): TGTGCCAGCAGCTTAGGGCCAGGGGGAACAGATACGCAGTATTTT. The encoded protein is CASSLGPGGTDTQYF.

This chain uses TRBV10-3 with TRBJ1-1, with 8 bases fitting TRBD1. J was trimmed by 4 bases and V by 6 bases; bases with no gene match: 10. The CDR3 has 15 residues. Germline CDR1 and CDR2: ENHRY and SYGVKD. CDR3 coding DNA: TGTGCCATCAGATCTCAACAGGGGGTCGGCACTGAAGCTTTCTTT. It codes for CAIRSQQGVGTEAFF.

The count of this clone is one. The V call is TRBV5-1, the J call TRBJ2-4, with TRBD1 identical over 10 bases. The V segment lost 0 bases and the J segment 0 bases; nucleotides outside the gene matches: 9. This CDR3 contains 19 residues. Germline CDR1 and CDR2: SGHRS and YFSETQ. CDR3 nucleotide sequence: TGCGCCAGCAGCTTGGGGGACAGGGGTTTTGGCCTAGCCAAAAACATTCAGTACTTC. It yields the protein CASSLGDRGFGLAKNIQYF.

J is TRBJ2-7 and V is TRBV7-8, with D unresolved. This CDR3 region has 13 residues. Germline CDR1 SGHVS, CDR2 FQNEAQ. V dropped 4 bases and J dropped 4 bases, with 11 bases sitting between them. The CDR3 spells CASSYSPGYEQYF. The CDR3 DNA reads as TGTGCCAGCAGCTATTCCCCGGGTTACGAGCAGTACTTC.

This CDR3 reads CASTPASVAFF. The CDR3 DNA sequence: TGTGCCAGCACCCCCGCCAGTGTGGCTTTCTTT. V is TRBV12-3 or TRBV12-4 and J is TRBJ1-1; no clear D. V was trimmed by 7 bases and J by 11 bases, leaving 14 bases between them. There are 11 residues in the CDR3.

The chain combines TRBV19 with TRBJ2-1; 12 bases match TRBD2. This CDR3 comprises 15 residues. V lost 7 bases and J lost 8; bases outside the gene matches: 9. CDR1 and CDR2 (germline): LNHDA, SQIVND (reference sequence). CDR3 sequence (DNA): TGTGCCAGTACCCTGACTAGCGGGAGTGTCTATGAGCAGTTCTTC. This sequence encodes CASTLTSGSVYEQFF.

The chain couples TRBV6-5 to TRBJ1-1; possible D gene TRBD1, 5 bases. The V end lost 6 bases, the J end lost 1 base, and 9 bases lay between the germline ends. Germline loops: CDR1 MNHEY, CDR2 SVGAGI. CDR3 length: 13 residues. In nucleotides, the CDR3 is TGTGCCAGCAGGGGAACAGGGAACACTGAAGCTTTCTTT. Protein product: CASRGTGNTEAFF.

V gene TRBV14 combines with J gene TRBJ1-1; D uncertain. Germline V gene sequence: CDR1 SGHDN, CDR2 FVKESK. Trimming pared 3 bases from V and 1 base from J, leaving 12 bases between. CDR3 length: 15 amino acids. CDR3 in amino acids: CASSQDWVANTEAFF. The CDR3 nucleotides are TGTGCCAGCAGCCAGGATTGGGTAGCGAACACTGAAGCTTTCTTT.

This clone occurred once. The chain combines TRBV7-9 with TRBJ2-3, with 7 bases lining up with TRBD1. Germline V gene sequence: CDR1 SEHNR, CDR2 FQNEAQ (reference sequence). After removal of 5 bases from V and 2 bases from J, the junction contained 16 bases not matched to a gene. The CDR3 loop spans 18 amino acids. The CDR3 DNA reads as TGTGCCAGCAGCCCAACGACAGGGCCCCGGGTCAACACAGATACGCAGTATTTT. It is translated as CASSPTTGPRVNTDTQYF.

The chain employs TRBV19 and TRBJ2-3, with D possibly matching TRBD2 (5 bases). The CDR3 is made up of 20 amino acids. V lost 5 bases, J lost 2 bases, and 29 bases lay in between. In germline, CDR1 is LNHDA, CDR2 SQIVND (reference sequence). The CDR3 nucleotides read TGTGCCAGTAGTTTGGAGGCGTTAAGGGCTACGGTCGGCTTCACAGATACGCAGTATTTT. Protein: CASSLEALRATVGFTDTQYF.

The chain is built from TRBV6-5 and TRBJ1-2, with D perhaps matching TRBD1 (5 bases). The CDR3 runs to 15 residues. The V gene's germline CDR1 is MNHEY and CDR2 SVGAGI. Trimming cost V 6 bases and J 4 bases, with 18 bases left between them. CDR3: CASSSSGEITYGYTF. In DNA, the CDR3 is TGTGCCAGCAGCTCCTCGGGGGAAATTACCTATGGCTACACCTTC.

J is TRBJ2-1 and V is TRBV2; 13 nucleotides agree with TRBD2. This CDR3 has 15 residues. The germline gives CDR1 SNHLY, CDR2 FYNNEI. The J segment lost 7 bases and the V segment lost 6 bases, leaving 6 bases of the junction unmatched. Here the CDR3 DNA reads TGTGCCAGCAGGGGACTAGCGGGGTCTCGGAATGAGCAGTTCTTC. Amino acids: CASRGLAGSRNEQFF.

The chain has TRBV6-5 and TRBJ2-5; no definite D call. CDR3 length equals 12 residues. Between the trimmed V and J ends, which lost 3 bases and 7 bases, there was a span of 9 bases. CDR1 and CDR2 from the germline V gene are MNHEY and SVGAGI. CDR3 in amino acids: CASSYARGTQYF. The CDR3, as DNA: TGTGCCAGCAGTTATGCTAGAGGGACCCAGTACTTC.

The chain recombines TRBV10-3 with TRBJ2-3; D is perhaps TRBD2 (5 bases). CDR3 length equals 14 residues. V gave up 3 bases and J gave up 4 bases, with 11 bases separating them. Germline-derived CDR1 and CDR2 are ENHRY and SYGVKD. The CDR3 region has the DNA TGTGCCATCAGTGATCCCGAGGGATCAGATACGCAGTATTTT. The encoded protein is CAISDPEGSDTQYF.

This chain links TRBV27 with TRBJ2-7; D perhaps matches TRBD2 (5 bases). CDR3 length: 12 amino acids. Between the trimmed V and J ends, which lost 2 bases and 5 bases, there was a span of 7 bases. CDR1 and CDR2 (germline): MNHEY, SMNVEV (reference sequence). CDR3: CASSLNGDEQYF. The CDR3 DNA reads as TGTGCCAGCAGTTTAAACGGGGACGAGCAGTACTTC.

This chain joins TRBV18 and TRBJ2-3; 9 nucleotides agree with TRBD1. This CDR3 comprises 16 residues. The V and J ends lost 3 bases and 1 base, in that order; junction bases with no gene match: 5. Germline loops: CDR1 KGHSH, CDR2 LQKENI. In DNA, the CDR3 is TGTGCCAGCTCACCGCTACGGACAGGGGGCACAGATACGCAGTATTTT. This gives the protein CASSPLRTGGTDTQYF. Full variable domain (remainder filled in from reference TRBV18 and TRBJ2-3): NAGVMQNPRHLVRRRGQEARLRCSPMKGHSHVYWYRQLPEEGLKFMVYLQKENIIDESGMPKERFSAEFPKEGPSILRIQQVVRGDSAAYFCASSPLRTGGTDTQYFGPGTRLTVL.

The gene calls are TRBV5-1 and TRBJ2-5; TRBD1 agrees at 9 bases. The germline CDR1 and CDR2 sequences are SGHRS and YFSETQ. V dropped 3 bases and J dropped 2; count of bases not matched to a gene: 8. This CDR3 is 16 amino acids long. The CDR3 nucleotides read TGCGCCAGCAGCTCGACAGGGGGTCCTATTCAAGAGACCCAGTACTTC. Protein product: CASSSTGGPIQETQYF.

V usage is TRBV5-1 and J usage is TRBJ2-5; the D is unclear. The CDR3 length is 13 residues. CDR1 is SGHRS, CDR2 YFSETQ, per germline. V was pared by 1 base and J by 4 bases, with 8 bases between. The chain's CDR3 is CASSLSSRETQYF. As DNA, the CDR3 is TGCGCCAGCAGCTTGTCTAGTCGAGAGACCCAGTACTTC.

The V gene is TRBV11-2, the J gene TRBJ2-5; D is perhaps TRBD2 (5 bases). The CDR3 length is 14 residues. Germline V lookup: CDR1 SGHAT, CDR2 FQNNGV. With 0 bases removed from V and 5 bases from J, the gap between germline ends came to 10 bases. CDR3 sequence: CASSLDRGIETQYF. Here the CDR3 DNA reads TGTGCCAGCAGCTTAGATAGAGGGATCGAGACCCAGTACTTC.

The chain combines TRBV6-5 with TRBJ2-7, with 9 bases fitting TRBD1. Germline CDR1 reads MNHEY; CDR2 reads SVGAGI. The CDR3 loop spans 15 amino acids. With 5 bases clipped from V and 2 bases from J, the junction kept 7 bases outside the gene matches. The CDR3 here is CASSPTGTGTYEQYF. The DNA of the CDR3 is TGTGCCAGCAGTCCCACCGGGACAGGGACCTACGAGCAGTACTTC.

The chain uses TRBV10-3 and TRBJ1-2; the D is unclear. CDR3 length equals 15 residues. With 7 bases removed from V and 0 bases from J, the gap between germline ends came to 15 bases. The germline V gene has CDR1 ENHRY and CDR2 SYGVKD. The CDR3 nucleotides are TGTGCCATCACCGAACCAACGGGAGCTAACTATGGCTACACCTTC. Amino acid sequence: CAITEPTGANYGYTF.

This rearrangement joins TRBV5-1 to TRBJ2-5; TRBD2 aligns across 11 bases. This CDR3 region has 18 residues. The V gene end was trimmed by 3 bases and the J gene end by 5 bases; junction bases not matched to a gene: 15. Germline loops: CDR1 SGHRS, CDR2 YFSETQ. The DNA of the CDR3 is TGCGCCAGCAGCTCCATCCTCCTAGCGGGGGGCCCCGGGGAGACCCAGTACTTC. It specifies CASSSILLAGGPGETQYF. The complete variable domain, with remaining parts taken from reference TRBV5-1 and TRBJ2-5, reads KAGVTQTPRYLIKTRGQQVTLSCSPISGHRSVSWYQQTPGQGLQFLFEYFSETQRNKGNFPGRFSGRQFSNSRSEMNVSTLELGDSALYLCASSSILLAGGPGETQYFGPGTRLLVL.

The chain recombines TRBV24-1 with TRBJ2-5; D remains unclear. Germline V gene data show CDR1 as KGHDR and CDR2 as SFDVKD. The CDR3 totals 13 residues. Trimming took off 1 base at V and 6 bases at J, with 8 bases between the two ends. The DNA for the CDR3 is TGTGCCACCAGTGATTTCAATGGGAAGACCCAGTACTTC. It encodes CATSDFNGKTQYF.

The gene calls are TRBV20-1 and TRBJ2-1, with 11 bases aligning to TRBD2. In germline, CDR1 is DFQATT, CDR2 SNEGSKA (reference sequence). This CDR3 region has 14 residues. Trimming took 3 bases from V and 7 from J; bases not matched to a gene: 5. CDR3 sequence reads: CSASSGTSGNEQFF. CDR3 DNA sequence: TGCAGTGCTAGTTCAGGGACTAGCGGAAATGAGCAGTTCTTC.

A note on this clone: The junction departs from the called germline gene at one end, perhaps through a read error. This chain uses TRBV11-2 with TRBJ1-2; no reliable D call. The CDR3 is made up of 12 amino acids. Germline loops: CDR1 SGHAT, CDR2 FQNNGV. DNA for the CDR3: TGTGCCAGCAGCCTAGAGGGCAACGGCTACACCTTC. Protein sequence: CASSLEGNGYTF. Full variable domain (outside the CDR3, taken from reference TRBV11-2 and TRBJ1-2): EAGVAQSPRYKIIEKRQSVAFWCNPISGHATLYWYQQILGQGPKLLIQFQNNGVVDDSQLPKDRFSAERLKGVDSTLKIQPAKLEDSAVYLCASSLEGNGYTFGSGTRLTVV.

The chain recombines TRBV29-1 with TRBJ1-1; 8 bases map to TRBD1. CDR1 and CDR2 (germline): SQVTM, ANQGSEA. This CDR3 has 11 amino acids. The V gene end was trimmed by 7 bases and the J gene end by 10 bases; junction bases not matched to a gene: 8. CDR3 in amino acids: CSGLTGVLAFF. The CDR3 DNA reads TGCAGCGGCCTGACAGGGGTTTTAGCTTTCTTT.

The chain combines TRBV2 with TRBJ2-6; D remains ambiguous. This CDR3 contains 16 residues. V was cut by 5 bases and J by 0 bases, with 11 bases left in between. Germline values: CDR1 SNHLY, CDR2 FYNNEI. CDR3 bases: TGTGCCAGCAGTCCACGTCGTCGCTCTGGGGCCAACGTCCTGACTTTC. Encoded protein: CASSPRRRSGANVLTF.

This clone occurred once. The rearrangement joins TRBV18 to TRBJ2-1; 7 nucleotides agree with TRBD2. The ends lost 3 bases at V and 5 bases at J; junction bases unmatched: 1. Germline CDR1 and CDR2: KGHSH and LQKENI. This CDR3 is 13 amino acids long. CDR3 in DNA: TGTGCCAGCTCACCTCGGGGGGACAATGAGCAGTTCTTC. As protein: CASSPRGDNEQFF.